This TCR beta chain was obtained from a study of tumor-infiltrating T cells and Merkel cell polyomavirus (dated 2017 in TCRdb). Background for the entire study: In Merkel cell carcinoma patients, the study examined CD8+ T cells specific for the Merkel cell polyomavirus KLL epitope. Patients presented at varying disease stages and were followed for a median of around 2.9 years, with a range of 1. Patient treatments varied, were not standardized, and included chemotherapy, radiation and immunotherapies. TRB sequencing was performed on KLL-tetramer-sorted cells from blood or tumor-infiltrating lymphocytes in about 15 samples, as well as on some twelve matched whole-tumor samples. Most of the whole-tumor samples were 25-micron curls sectioned from formalin-fixed, paraffin-embedded tissue blocks. Across the study, one tumor sample was obtained as a frozen nodal tumor digest and one as a flash-frozen core biopsy of a metastasis. Overall study outcomes, separate from this receptor: KLL-specific TRB repertoires were diverse and largely private, with only one public clonotype among hundreds of unique sequences, shared by two patients. A higher fraction of KLL-specific T cells within tumors (1.9-18% versus roughly 0-0.14%) was associated with significantly better MCC-specific survival. Only a single viral epitope was studied, so T cells against other Merkel cell polyomavirus epitopes were not captured. The small sample size of the study (n of about 13 patients) is recognized as a limitation. More unique KLL-specific clonotypes in tumors (roughly 5-120 vs 0-3) was associated with a significant MCC-specific survival advantage (P = 0.0051).

Robust positive staining for Merkel cell polyomavirus Large T antigen was observed by immunohistochemistry in the tumors of all patients. Eleven to twelve Merkel cell carcinoma patients were included, each with robust KLL-tetramer+ populations (above 0.04% of CD8+ T cells) in blood and/or cultured TIL. All patients were Caucasian, with a median age of approximately 60 years and a range of about 45 to 85 years. Lymph node tumors were analyzed for patients with unknown primaries who presented with nodal disease, or when insufficient primary tissue was available. The CDR3 goes from the cysteine to the phenylalanine over 15 residues. Just the 45-base CDR3 DNA is kept, in frame starting at base 1. V loses 1 base, J loses 5 bases, and the germline ends lie 14 bases apart. CDR1 MNHEY and CDR2 SVGAGI were looked up in the germline V gene. The receptor library was made with the immunoSEQ multiplex PCR assay. Genomic DNA extraction, TRB sequencing and normalization were performed by Adaptive Biotechnologies (Seattle, WA). The study's processing was this. To compute clonality, the Shannon entropy of productive TRB sequences was normalized by log2 of unique productive sequences and then subtracted from one. KLL-specific clonotypes in tumors were identified by matching TCRbeta CDR3 amino acid sequences with those from each patient's tetramer-sorted sample. Held by TCRdb, this immuneACCESS table contains in-frame sequences only and omits some clones. Under half of the omission traces to an unresolved V gene where checked; the cause of the rest is unknown. V, J and clone size are taken as reported in that table, and D and trimming were inferred from the DNA itself. The sample table lists more than 20,000 clones, around 90% of them with a count of one. The ten largest make up roughly 3% of the sample.

Comment on this clone: What this receptor recognizes is not known. No much larger clonotype is one base removed from it; base qualities were not supplied.

Recombination joined TRBV6-5 with TRBJ2-5, with TRBD1 perhaps the D gene, on 5 matching bases. What was sequenced was lymph node tissue. This receptor was identified in a man aged 45 to 65 with Merkel cell carcinoma. The nucleotide sequence reads TGTGCCAGCAGTTACTTCCAGGGTGTCAGGGAGACCCAGTACTTC. Protein translation: CASSYFQGVRETQYF.